This T cell receptor (beta chain) came from a study of T cells in Graves' hyperthyroidism and ophthalmopathy. Background on the study: Sampling of peripheral blood happened at initial diagnosis, prior to any treatment. Regarding the study as a whole: The model forecast ophthalmopathy, anticipating it by a median approximately 7 months before onset.

This clonotype was seen more than once but under ten times. No antigen is known for it. TCR beta CDR3 regions were amplified from RNA. The TCR CDR3 first-round RT-PCR relied on the HTBI primer set. TCRdb re-derived calls from the multiplex PCR reads in MiXCR, one entry per CDR3 protein. This table has some 580,000 distinct CDR3 sequences, about a sixth appearing once. Active moderate-to-severe ophthalmopathy, Clinical Activity Score at least 3, NOSPECS at least 4, under 3 months' duration. The CDR3 is 14 amino acids. Germline V lookup: CDR1 KGHSH, CDR2 LQKENI. V gave up 8 bases and J gave up 2 bases, with 13 bases separating them.

The receptor comes from a woman in her forties with Graves' ophthalmopathy. Sequencing input: blood. The rearrangement links TRBV18 to TRBJ2-1, with D tentatively TRBD1 or TRBD2 (5 bases each). CDR3 nucleotide sequence: TGTGCCAGCGCGAAGGGGACCCCCTACAATGAGCAGTTCTTC. Translating gives CASAKGTPYNEQFF.